This TCR beta chain comes out of a study of CD8 T cells in ankylosing spondylitis. Regarding the study as a whole: Ankylosing spondylitis blood appeared to carry a characteristic TCR beta motif of roughly 8 highly homologous variants.

This clonotype was counted a few times. Its antigen is undetermined. MiXCR was run by TCRdb on the 5' RACE reads, yielding one entry per CDR3 protein. This table has approximately 540,000 distinct CDR3 sequences, about 12% appearing once. The length of the CDR3 is 14 residues. Deletions cut 8 bases from V and 4 bases from J, with 16 bases between. CDR1 and CDR2 from the germline V gene are SGHTA and FQGNSA. The rearrangement links TRBV7-2 to TRBJ2-3; D gene ambiguous. The sequence was collected from a male donor with ankylosing spondylitis. The sample consisted of blood, either unsorted or a sorted T cell fraction (not recorded which). CDR3 coding DNA: TGTGCCAGCGGATCCCGTAGGGCCCCAGATACGCAGTATTTT. Its protein product is CASGSRRAPDTQYF.